The clone carrying this TCR beta chain has a count of ten or more. Its matching antigen is unknown. TCRdb re-clonotyped the PCR reads via MiXCR. The sample yields approximately 32,000 clones, about a fifth seen once. The data belong to a study of metastatic and nonmetastatic thyroid tumors. Study summary: The authors compared repertoires across blood and tumor or nodule tissue from malignant and benign thyroid patients.

Nobody among the patients had been given any treatment before thyroid surgery. Germline values: CDR1 MDHEN, CDR2 SYDVKM. The ends lost 4 bases at V and 0 bases at J; junction bases unmatched: 6. CDR3 size: 16 residues. Study observations and caveats: When malignant thyroid tumors were compared with benign nodules, TCR beta diversity was reportedly significantly higher in the malignant tumors. This held in both blood and tumor samples.

The rearrangement joins TRBV28 to TRBJ2-1; 7 bases match TRBD2. This clonotype originated in a male donor with papillary thyroid cancer or a benign thyroid nodule (not recorded which). Some clones in this sample may be carry-over from other donors' samples. Sequencing was carried out using tumor tissue. The CDR3 DNA is TGTGCCAGCAGTTCCCTCTTAGCGGGCTCCTACAATGAGCAGTTCTTC. This sequence encodes CASSSLLAGSYNEQFF.